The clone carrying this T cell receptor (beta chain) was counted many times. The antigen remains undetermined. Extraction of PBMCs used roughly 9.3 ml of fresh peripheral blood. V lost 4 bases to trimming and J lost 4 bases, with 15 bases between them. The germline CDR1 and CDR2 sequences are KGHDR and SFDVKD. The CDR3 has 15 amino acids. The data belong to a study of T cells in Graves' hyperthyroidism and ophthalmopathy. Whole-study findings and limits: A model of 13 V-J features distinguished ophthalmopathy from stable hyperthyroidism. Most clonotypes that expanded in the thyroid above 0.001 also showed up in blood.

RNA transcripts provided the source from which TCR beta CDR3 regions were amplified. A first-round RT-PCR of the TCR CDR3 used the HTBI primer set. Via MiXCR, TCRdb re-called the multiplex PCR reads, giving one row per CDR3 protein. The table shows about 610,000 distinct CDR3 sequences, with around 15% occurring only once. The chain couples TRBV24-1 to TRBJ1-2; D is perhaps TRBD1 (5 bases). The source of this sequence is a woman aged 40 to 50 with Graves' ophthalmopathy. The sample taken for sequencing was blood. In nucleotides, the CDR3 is TGTGCCACCAGTGACCCACGACGGGGGGGCTATGGCTACACCTTC. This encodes CATSDPRRGGYGYTF.